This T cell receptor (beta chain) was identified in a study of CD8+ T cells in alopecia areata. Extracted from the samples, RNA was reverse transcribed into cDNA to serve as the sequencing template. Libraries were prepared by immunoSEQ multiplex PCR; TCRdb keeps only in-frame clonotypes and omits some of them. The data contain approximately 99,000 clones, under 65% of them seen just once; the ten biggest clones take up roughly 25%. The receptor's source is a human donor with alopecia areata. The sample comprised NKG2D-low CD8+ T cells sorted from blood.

The CDR3 sequence is CASSSRTDGYTF. The CDR3 DNA reads TGTGCCAGCAGCTCTCGGACGGATGGCTACACCTTC. The gene calls are TRBV7-2 and TRBJ1-2; the D is unclear. Germline lookup yields CDR1 SGHTA and CDR2 FQGNSA. The CDR3 length is 12 residues. V was trimmed by 4 bases and J by 6 bases, leaving 9 bases between them.